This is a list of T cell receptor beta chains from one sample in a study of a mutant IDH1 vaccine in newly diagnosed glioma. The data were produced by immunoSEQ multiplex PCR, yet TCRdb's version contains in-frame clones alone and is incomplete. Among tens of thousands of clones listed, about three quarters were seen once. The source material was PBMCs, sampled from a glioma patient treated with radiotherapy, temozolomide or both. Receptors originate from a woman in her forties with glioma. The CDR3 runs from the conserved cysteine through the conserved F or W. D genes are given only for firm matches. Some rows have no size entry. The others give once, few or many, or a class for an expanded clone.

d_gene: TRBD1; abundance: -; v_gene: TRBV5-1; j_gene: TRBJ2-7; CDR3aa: CASSLAGQGASYEQYF; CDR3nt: TGCGCCAGCAGCTTGGCGGGACAGGGGGCCTCCTACGAGCAGTACTTC
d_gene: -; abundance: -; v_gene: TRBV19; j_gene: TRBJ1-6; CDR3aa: CASSIGVPGDSPLHF; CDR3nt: TGTGCCAGTAGTATAGGGGTCCCGGGTGATTCACCCCTCCACTTT
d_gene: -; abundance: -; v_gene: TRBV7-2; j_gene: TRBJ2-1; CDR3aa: CASSLVGAEQFF; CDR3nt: TGTGCCAGCAGCTTAGTAGGCGCTGAGCAGTTCTTC
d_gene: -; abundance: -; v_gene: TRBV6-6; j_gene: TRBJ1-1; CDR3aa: CASSYFQGGNAEAFF; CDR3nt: TGTGCCAGCAGTTATTTCCAGGGTGGTAACGCTGAAGCTTTCTTT
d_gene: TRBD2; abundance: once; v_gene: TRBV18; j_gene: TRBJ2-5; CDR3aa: CASSKGLEEAQYF; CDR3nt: TGTGCCAGCTCAAAGGGACTAGAAGAGGCCCAGTACTTC
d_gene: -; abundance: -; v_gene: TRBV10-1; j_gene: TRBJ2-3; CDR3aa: CASSESDITDTQYF; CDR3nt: TGCGCCAGCAGTGAGTCTGACATCACAGATACGCAGTATTTT
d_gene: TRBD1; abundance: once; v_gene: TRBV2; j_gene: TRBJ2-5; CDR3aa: CASPLPGQGIETQYF; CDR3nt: TGTGCCAGCCCACTGCCGGGACAGGGGATAGAGACCCAGTACTTC
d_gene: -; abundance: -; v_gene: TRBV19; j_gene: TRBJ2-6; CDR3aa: CASSTTDTSGANVLTF; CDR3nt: TGTGCCAGTAGTACAACTGACACGTCTGGGGCCAACGTCCTGACTTTC
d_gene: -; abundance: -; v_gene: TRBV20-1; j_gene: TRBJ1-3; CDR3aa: CSAEVGNTIYF; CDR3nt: TGCAGTGCAGAAGTTGGAAACACCATATATTTT
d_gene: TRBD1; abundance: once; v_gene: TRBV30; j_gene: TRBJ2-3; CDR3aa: CAWRRQGGDTQYF; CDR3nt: TGTGCCTGGAGACGACAGGGGGGAGATACGCAGTATTTT
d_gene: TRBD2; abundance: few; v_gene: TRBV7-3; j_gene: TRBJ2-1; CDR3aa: CASSSTGGWYDEQFF; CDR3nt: TGTGCCAGCAGCTCCACGGGAGGATGGTATGATGAGCAGTTCTTC
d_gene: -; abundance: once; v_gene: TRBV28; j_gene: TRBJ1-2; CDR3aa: CASNTANLYGYTF; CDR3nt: TGTGCCAGCAATACAGCAAACCTCTATGGCTACACCTTC
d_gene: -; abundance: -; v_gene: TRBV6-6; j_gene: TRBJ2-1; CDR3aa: CASSGPGLYNEQFF; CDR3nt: TGTGCCAGCAGTGGCCCGGGACTGTACAATGAGCAGTTCTTC
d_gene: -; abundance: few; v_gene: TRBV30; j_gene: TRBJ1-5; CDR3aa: CAWRDGGSSNQPQHF; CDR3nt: TGTGCCTGGAGAGATGGAGGGTCTAGCAATCAGCCCCAGCATTTT
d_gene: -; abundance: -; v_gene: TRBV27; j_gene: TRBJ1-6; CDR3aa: CASSLSLSGGDSPLHF; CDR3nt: TGTGCCAGCAGTTTATCGTTGTCGGGGGGGGATTCACCCCTCCACTTT
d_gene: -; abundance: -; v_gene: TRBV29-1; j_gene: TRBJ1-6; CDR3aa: CSVAAGDYNSPLHF; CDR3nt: TGCAGCGTTGCGGCGGGGGACTATAATTCACCCCTCCACTTT